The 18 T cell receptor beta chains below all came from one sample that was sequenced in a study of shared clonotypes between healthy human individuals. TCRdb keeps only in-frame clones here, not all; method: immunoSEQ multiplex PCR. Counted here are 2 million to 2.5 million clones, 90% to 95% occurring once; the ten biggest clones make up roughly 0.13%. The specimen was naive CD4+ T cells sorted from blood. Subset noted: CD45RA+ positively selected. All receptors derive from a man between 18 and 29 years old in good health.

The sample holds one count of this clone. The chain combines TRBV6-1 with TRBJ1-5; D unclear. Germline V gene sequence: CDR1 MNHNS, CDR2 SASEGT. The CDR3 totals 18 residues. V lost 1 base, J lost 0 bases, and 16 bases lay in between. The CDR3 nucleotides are TGTGCCAGCAGTGAAGAGAGTGGAGGGTACCATAGCAATCAGCCCCAGCATTTT. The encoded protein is CASSEESGGYHSNQPQHF.

The CDR3 spells CAWSVPGKGDYNEKLFF. Here the CDR3 DNA reads TGTGCCTGGAGTGTACCTGGAAAAGGGGATTATAACGAAAAACTGTTTTTT. The chain joins TRBV30 to TRBJ1-4; TRBD1 is a possible D gene (5 bases). This CDR3 is 17 amino acids long. Trimming cost V 0 bases and J 8 bases, with 22 bases left between them. Germline V lookup: CDR1 GTSNPN, CDR2 SVGIG (reference sequence).

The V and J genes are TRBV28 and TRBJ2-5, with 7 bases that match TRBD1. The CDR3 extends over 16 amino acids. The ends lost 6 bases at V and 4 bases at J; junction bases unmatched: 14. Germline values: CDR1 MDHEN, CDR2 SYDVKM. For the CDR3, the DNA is TGTGCCAGCAGACCCTCCCCGGGACAGCAGCCAGAGACCCAGTACTTC. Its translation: CASRPSPGQQPETQYF. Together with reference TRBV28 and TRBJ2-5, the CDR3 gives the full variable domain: DVKVTQSSRYLVKRTGEKVFLECVQDMDHENMFWYRQDPGLGLRLIYFSYDVKMKEKGDIPEGYSVSREKKERFSLILESASTNQTSMYLCASRPSPGQQPETQYFGPGTRLLVL.

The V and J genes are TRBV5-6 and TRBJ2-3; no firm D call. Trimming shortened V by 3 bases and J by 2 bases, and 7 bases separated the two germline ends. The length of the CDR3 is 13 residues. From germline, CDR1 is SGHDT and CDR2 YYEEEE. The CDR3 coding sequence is TGTGCCAGCAGCTCGGACCACACAGATACGCAGTATTTT. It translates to CASSSDHTDTQYF.

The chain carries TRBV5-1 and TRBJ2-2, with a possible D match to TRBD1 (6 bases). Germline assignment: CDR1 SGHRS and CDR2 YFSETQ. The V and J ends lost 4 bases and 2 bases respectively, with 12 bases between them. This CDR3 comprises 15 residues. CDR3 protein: CASSQAGVNTGELFF. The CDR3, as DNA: TGCGCCAGCAGCCAAGCAGGGGTTAACACCGGGGAGCTGTTTTTT.

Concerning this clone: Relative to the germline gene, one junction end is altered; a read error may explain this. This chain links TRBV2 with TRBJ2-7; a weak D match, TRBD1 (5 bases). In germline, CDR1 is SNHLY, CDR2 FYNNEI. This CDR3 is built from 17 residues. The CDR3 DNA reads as TGTGCCAGCAGCCCCGATGCAGGGCCTATTCTACGAGTGAGTTTTTATTTC. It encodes CASSPDAGPILRVSFYF.

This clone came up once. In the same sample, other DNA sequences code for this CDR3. The CDR3 region is CASSYRQETQYF. The CDR3 DNA follows: TGTGCCAGCAGTTACAGGCAAGAGACCCAGTACTTC. This chain joins TRBV6-5 and TRBJ2-5; D ambiguous. The V and J ends lost 2 bases and 2 bases respectively, with 3 bases between them. The CDR3 loop spans 12 amino acids. Germline CDR1 MNHEY, CDR2 SVGAGI.

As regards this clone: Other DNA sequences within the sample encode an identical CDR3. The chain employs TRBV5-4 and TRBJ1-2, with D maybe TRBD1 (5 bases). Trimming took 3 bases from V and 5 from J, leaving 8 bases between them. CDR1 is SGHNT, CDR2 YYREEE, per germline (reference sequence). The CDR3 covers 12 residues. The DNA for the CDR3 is TGTGCCAGCAGCTCAGGGCCTTATGGCTACACCTTC. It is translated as CASSSGPYGYTF.

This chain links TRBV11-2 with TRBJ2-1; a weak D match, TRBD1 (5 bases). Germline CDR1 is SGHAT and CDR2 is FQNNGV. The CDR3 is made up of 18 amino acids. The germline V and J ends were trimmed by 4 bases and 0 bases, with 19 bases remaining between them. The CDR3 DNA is TGTGCCAGCAGCTCTATAGGCCGACAGTTCGGCTCCTACAATGAGCAGTTCTTC. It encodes CASSSIGRQFGSYNEQFF. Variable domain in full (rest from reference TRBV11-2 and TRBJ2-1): EAGVAQSPRYKIIEKRQSVAFWCNPISGHATLYWYQQILGQGPKLLIQFQNNGVVDDSQLPKDRFSAERLKGVDSTLKIQPAKLEDSAVYLCASSSIGRQFGSYNEQFFGPGTRLTVL.

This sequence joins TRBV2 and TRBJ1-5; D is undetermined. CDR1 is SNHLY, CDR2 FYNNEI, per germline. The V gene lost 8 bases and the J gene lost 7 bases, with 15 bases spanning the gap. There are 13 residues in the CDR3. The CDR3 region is CASASRSEQPQHF. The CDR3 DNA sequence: TGTGCCAGCGCCAGCCGGAGTGAGCAGCCCCAGCATTTT.

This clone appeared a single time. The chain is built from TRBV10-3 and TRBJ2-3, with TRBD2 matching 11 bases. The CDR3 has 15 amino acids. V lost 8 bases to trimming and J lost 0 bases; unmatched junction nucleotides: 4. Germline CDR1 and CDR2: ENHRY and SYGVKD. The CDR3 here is CAIHLAGGSTDTQYF. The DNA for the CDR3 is TGTGCCATCCATCTAGCGGGGGGAAGCACAGATACGCAGTATTTT.

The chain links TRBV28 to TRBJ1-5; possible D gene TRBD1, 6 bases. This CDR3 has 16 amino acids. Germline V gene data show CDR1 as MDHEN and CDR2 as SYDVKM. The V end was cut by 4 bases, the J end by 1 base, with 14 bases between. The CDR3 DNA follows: TGTGCCAGCAGTTCCCCGACAGGTTCAAGCAATCAGCCCCAGCATTTT. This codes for CASSSPTGSSNQPQHF.

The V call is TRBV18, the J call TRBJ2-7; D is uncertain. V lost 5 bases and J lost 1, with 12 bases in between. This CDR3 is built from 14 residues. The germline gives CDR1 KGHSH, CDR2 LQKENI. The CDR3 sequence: CASSSGRISYEQYF. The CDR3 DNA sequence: TGTGCCAGCTCATCTGGACGCATATCCTACGAGCAGTACTTC.

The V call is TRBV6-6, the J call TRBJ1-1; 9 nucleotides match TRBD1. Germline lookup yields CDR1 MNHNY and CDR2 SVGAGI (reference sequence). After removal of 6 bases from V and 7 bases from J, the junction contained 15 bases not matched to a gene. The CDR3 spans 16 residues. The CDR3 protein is CASSPGRGQGLFEAFF. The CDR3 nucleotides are TGTGCCAGCAGCCCCGGTCGGGGACAGGGCCTTTTTGAAGCTTTCTTT.

CDR3 DNA: TGTGCCAGCAGCTATCTAGCGGGGGGATCCACAGATACGCAGTATTTT. It encodes CASSYLAGGSTDTQYF. V and J are TRBV11-1 and TRBJ2-3; TRBD2 aligns across 11 bases. CDR1 SGHAT and CDR2 FQDESV come from the germline V gene (reference sequence). This CDR3 comprises 16 residues. The V gene end was trimmed by 4 bases and the J gene end by 2 bases; junction bases not matched to a gene: 5.

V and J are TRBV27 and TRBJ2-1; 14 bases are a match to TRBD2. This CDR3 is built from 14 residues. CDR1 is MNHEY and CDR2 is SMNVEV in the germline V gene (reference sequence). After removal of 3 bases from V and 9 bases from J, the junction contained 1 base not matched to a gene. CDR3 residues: CASSLGLAGAEQFF. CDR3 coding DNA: TGTGCCAGCAGTTTGGGACTAGCGGGAGCTGAGCAGTTCTTC.

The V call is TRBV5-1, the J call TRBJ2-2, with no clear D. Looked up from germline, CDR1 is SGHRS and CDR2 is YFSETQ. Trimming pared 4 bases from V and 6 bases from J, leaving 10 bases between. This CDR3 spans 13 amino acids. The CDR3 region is CASSADFPGELFF. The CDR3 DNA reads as TGCGCCAGCAGCGCTGATTTCCCCGGGGAGCTGTTTTTT.

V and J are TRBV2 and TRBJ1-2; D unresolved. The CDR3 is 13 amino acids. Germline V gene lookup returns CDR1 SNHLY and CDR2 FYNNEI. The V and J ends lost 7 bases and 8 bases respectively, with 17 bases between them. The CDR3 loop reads CASNQLHKMGYTF. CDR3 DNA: TGTGCCAGCAATCAACTACATAAAATGGGCTACACCTTC.